Listed below are T cell receptor beta chains from one sample, sequenced in a study of blood T cells in healthy people across ages. TCRdb re-called the 5' RACE reads with MiXCR, one entry per CDR3 protein. This sample has roughly 800,000 distinct CDR3 sequences, with 58% found just once. The sequenced sample was blood. These receptors came from a man aged 25 to 40 in good health. Each CDR3 is given with its conserved first and last residue. The order of the fields is D gene, clone size, J gene, V gene, CDR3 protein, CDR3 DNA. A D gene is named only where the DNA matches it firmly. The size field is filled for only some rows; it gives once, few, many or a size class.

d_call: TRBD1; clone_size: -; j_call: TRBJ1-2; v_call: TRBV5-1; cdr3_aa: CASSLARGQGDGYTF; cdr3_nt: TGCGCCAGCAGCTTGGCCCGGGGACAGGGAGATGGCTACACCTTC
d_call: -; clone_size: -; j_call: TRBJ1-2; v_call: TRBV6-5; cdr3_aa: CASASGKAIYGYTF; cdr3_nt: TGTGCCAGCGCCTCCGGGAAGGCTATCTATGGCTACACCTTC
d_call: -; clone_size: -; j_call: TRBJ1-5; v_call: TRBV19; cdr3_aa: CASSIWWTPGQNQPQHF; cdr3_nt: TGTGCCAGTAGTATTTGGTGGACCCCGGGACAAAATCAGCCCCAGCATTTT
d_call: TRBD1; clone_size: -; j_call: TRBJ1-2; v_call: TRBV12-5; cdr3_aa: CASGYDRGTGYTF; cdr3_nt: TGTGCTAGTGGCTATGACAGGGGTACTGGCTACACCTTC
d_call: -; clone_size: -; j_call: TRBJ2-5; v_call: TRBV10-3; cdr3_aa: CAISESDWMVQYF; cdr3_nt: TGTGCCATCAGTGAGTCGGACTGGATGGTGCAGTACTTC
d_call: TRBD1; clone_size: -; j_call: TRBJ1-2; v_call: TRBV7-9; cdr3_aa: CASSPGQGKNYGYTF; cdr3_nt: TGTGCCAGCAGCCCGGGACAGGGGAAGAACTATGGCTACACCTTC
d_call: -; clone_size: -; j_call: TRBJ1-2; v_call: TRBV12-3/TRBV12-4; cdr3_aa: CASTTGEDVYGYTF; cdr3_nt: TGTGCCAGCACCACGGGCGAAGATGTCTATGGCTACACCTTC
d_call: TRBD2; clone_size: -; j_call: TRBJ2-3; v_call: TRBV4-2; cdr3_aa: CASSQDLRLAVTDTQYF; cdr3_nt: TGTGCCAGCAGCCAAGATTTGCGACTAGCGGTCACAGATACGCAGTATTTT
d_call: TRBD2; clone_size: -; j_call: TRBJ2-5; v_call: TRBV12-3/TRBV12-4; cdr3_aa: CASSLNSGTYQETQYF; cdr3_nt: TGTGCCAGCAGTTTAAACAGCGGGACGTACCAAGAGACCCAGTACTTC
d_call: -; clone_size: few; j_call: TRBJ2-7; v_call: TRBV4-2; cdr3_aa: CASSQGPRGEQYF; cdr3_nt: TGTGCCAGCAGCCAAGGCCCGCGGGGTGAGCAGTACTTC
d_call: -; clone_size: -; j_call: TRBJ1-2; v_call: TRBV7-2; cdr3_aa: CASSFILADNGYTF; cdr3_nt: TGTGCCAGCAGCTTTATTTTGGCAGATAATGGCTACACCTTC
d_call: TRBD1; clone_size: -; j_call: TRBJ2-7; v_call: TRBV27; cdr3_aa: CASGKDRGTYEQYF; cdr3_nt: TGTGCCAGCGGTAAGGACAGGGGGACCTACGAGCAGTACTTC
d_call: TRBD2; clone_size: -; j_call: TRBJ2-1; v_call: TRBV6-5; cdr3_aa: CASSPLAGLRDNEQFF; cdr3_nt: TGTGCCAGCAGTCCCCTAGCGGGCCTGAGGGACAATGAGCAGTTCTTC
d_call: -; clone_size: once; j_call: TRBJ2-5; v_call: TRBV20-1; cdr3_aa: CSASLWEGAAWQETQYF; cdr3_nt: TGCAGTGCTAGCCTCTGGGAGGGGGCCGCATGGCAAGAGACCCAGTACTTC
d_call: -; clone_size: once; j_call: TRBJ1-2; v_call: TRBV25-1; cdr3_aa: CASSEYFGPNGYTF; cdr3_nt: TGTGCCAGCAGTGAATATTTTGGGCCGAACGGCTACACCTTC
d_call: -; clone_size: -; j_call: TRBJ2-1; v_call: TRBV29-1; cdr3_aa: CSVVGAYNEQFF; cdr3_nt: TGCAGCGTTGTGGGGGCGTACAATGAGCAGTTCTTC
d_call: TRBD2; clone_size: once; j_call: TRBJ2-3; v_call: TRBV27; cdr3_aa: CASSLSASGRLYWNTQYF; cdr3_nt: TGTGCCAGCAGTTTATCGGCTAGCGGGAGGTTGTATTGGAATACGCAGTATTTT
d_call: -; clone_size: once; j_call: TRBJ2-5; v_call: TRBV15; cdr3_aa: CATSREQETQYF; cdr3_nt: TGTGCCACCAGCAGAGAACAGGAGACCCAGTACTTC
d_call: -; clone_size: -; j_call: TRBJ1-1; v_call: TRBV6-6; cdr3_aa: CATTQGNTEAFF; cdr3_nt: TGTGCCACTACACAGGGGAACACTGAAGCTTTCTTT
d_call: TRBD2; clone_size: -; j_call: TRBJ2-1; v_call: TRBV5-1; cdr3_aa: CASSSRTSGPMGEQFF; cdr3_nt: TGCGCCAGCAGCTCCCGGACTAGCGGGCCAATGGGTGAGCAGTTCTTC